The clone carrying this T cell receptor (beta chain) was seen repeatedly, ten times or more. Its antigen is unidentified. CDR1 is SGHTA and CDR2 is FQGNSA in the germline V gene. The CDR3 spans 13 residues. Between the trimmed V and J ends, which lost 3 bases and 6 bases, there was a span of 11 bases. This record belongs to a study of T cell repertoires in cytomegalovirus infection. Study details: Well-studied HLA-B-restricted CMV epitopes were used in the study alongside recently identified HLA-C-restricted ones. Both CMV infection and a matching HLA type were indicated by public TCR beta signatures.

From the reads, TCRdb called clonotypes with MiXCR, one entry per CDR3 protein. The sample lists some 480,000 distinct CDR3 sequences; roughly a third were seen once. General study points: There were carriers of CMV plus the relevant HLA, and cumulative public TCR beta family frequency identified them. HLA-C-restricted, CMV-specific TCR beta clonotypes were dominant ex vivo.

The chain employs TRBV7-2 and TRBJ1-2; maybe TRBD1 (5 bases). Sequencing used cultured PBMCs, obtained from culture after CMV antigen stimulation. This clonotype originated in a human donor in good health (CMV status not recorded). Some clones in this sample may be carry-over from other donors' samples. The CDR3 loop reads CASSFDRGHGYTF. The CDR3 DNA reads TGTGCCAGCAGCTTCGACCGGGGACATGGCTACACCTTC.